These 13 T cell receptor beta chains came from one sample sequenced in a study of T cells in Graves' hyperthyroidism and ophthalmopathy. Researchers took RNA transcripts and amplified the TCR beta CDR3 regions from them. The primer set for the first-round RT-PCR of the TCR CDR3 was HTBI. TCRdb itself ran the multiplex PCR reads through MiXCR, one entry per CDR3 protein. The table has a few hundred thousand distinct CDR3 sequences, over 15% seen once. Sequences were obtained from blood. The origin of the receptors is a woman in her fifties or sixties with Graves' ophthalmopathy.

This chain links TRBV20-1 with TRBJ1-5, with a weak D call TRBD1 (5 bases). The CDR3 length is 14 residues. V lost 1 base and J 4 bases, leaving 11 bases between the germline ends. Germline V gene sequence: CDR1 DFQATT, CDR2 SNEGSKA (reference sequence). The CDR3 region has the DNA TGCAGTGCTAGAGCCCGGGGCCTAAATCAGCCCCAGCATTTT. Protein product: CSARARGLNQPQHF.

This clonotype has more than one count but fewer than ten. The chain combines TRBV6-5 with TRBJ1-5; 7 bases match TRBD1. Germline CDR1 and CDR2: MNHEY and SVGAGI. This CDR3 is built from 15 residues. V was pared by 0 bases and J by 7 bases, with 6 bases of the junction left unmatched. This CDR3 is CASSYSRGGRQPQHF. The CDR3 nucleotides are TGTGCCAGCAGTTACTCGAGAGGGGGCCGACAGCCCCAGCATTTT.

A few counts support this clonotype. A much larger clone is a single base away; this may be a read error. V and J are TRBV18 and TRBJ2-1, with D maybe TRBD2 (6 bases). The CDR3 has 14 residues. Germline CDR1 is KGHSH and CDR2 is LQKENI. This CDR3 is CANSPLRGIDEQFF. The CDR3 nucleotides are TGTGCCAACTCACCACTACGGGGGATCGATGAGCAGTTCTTC. The complete variable domain, with remaining parts taken from reference TRBV18 and TRBJ2-1, reads NAGVMQNPRHLVRRRGQEARLRCSPMKGHSHVYWYRQLPEEGLKFMVYLQKENIIDESGMPKERFSAEFPKEGPSILRIQQVVRGDSAAYFCANSPLRGIDEQFFGPGTRLTVL.

This clonotype was counted many times. The gene calls are TRBV6-1 and TRBJ1-2; 7 bases are a match to TRBD1. Looked up from germline, CDR1 is MNHNS and CDR2 is SASEGT. Trimming at V came to 5 bases and at J to 8 bases, leaving 17 bases not matched to a gene. The CDR3 spans 16 residues. CDR3 in DNA: TGTGCCAGCAGTCCGGGAGATAGACAGGGACTACGCGGCTACACCTTC. Encoded protein: CASSPGDRQGLRGYTF.

In its sample, this clonotype was seen a few times. V is TRBV2 and J is TRBJ2-7; D is ambiguous. CDR3 length equals 14 residues. The V end lost 7 bases, the J end lost 2 bases, and 15 bases lay between the germline ends. Germline V CDR1 and CDR2: SNHLY, FYNNEI. CDR3 bases: TGTGCCAGCACCCCCGCCCACAATACCTACGAGCAGTACTTC. It specifies CASTPAHNTYEQYF.

This clonotype was counted ten times or more. The J gene is TRBJ2-5, the V gene TRBV28; D unresolved. V lost 4 bases and J 0 bases, leaving 15 bases between the germline ends. The germline V gene encodes CDR1 MDHEN and CDR2 SYDVKM. This CDR3 has 16 amino acids. In DNA form, the CDR3 reads TGTGCCAGCAGTTCCCCTAGGCAACTGTACCAAGAGACCCAGTACTTC. Protein product: CASSSPRQLYQETQYF. Variable domain in full (rest from reference TRBV28 and TRBJ2-5): DVKVTQSSRYLVKRTGEKVFLECVQDMDHENMFWYRQDPGLGLRLIYFSYDVKMKEKGDIPEGYSVSREKKERFSLILESASTNQTSMYLCASSSPRQLYQETQYFGPGTRLLVL.

There are a few counts of this clonotype. The chain has TRBV7-2 and TRBJ2-2, with D perhaps matching TRBD1 or TRBD2 (6 bases each). The CDR3 has 18 amino acids. The V end was cut by 6 bases, the J end by 4 bases, with 24 bases between. Looked up from germline, CDR1 is SGHTA and CDR2 is FQGNSA. For the CDR3, the DNA is TGTGCCAGCAGTACAAGGGGGGCGGGAAGCGGAAGCACCGGGGAGCTGTTTTTT. The encoded protein is CASSTRGAGSGSTGELFF.

The table lists this clonotype with many counts. This sequence joins TRBV7-2 and TRBJ1-2; D is unresolved. CDR1 and CDR2 (germline): SGHTA, FQGNSA. The CDR3 covers 14 residues. Trimming took 1 base from V and 4 from J, leaving 10 bases between them. The CDR3 loop is CASSLDGRSYGYTF. The CDR3 coding sequence is TGTGCCAGCAGCTTAGATGGGAGATCCTATGGCTACACCTTC. The entire variable domain, with the rest obtained from reference TRBV7-2 and TRBJ1-2, is as follows: GAGVSQSPSNKVTEKGKDVELRCDPISGHTALYWYRQSLGQGLEFLIYFQGNSAPDKSGLPSDRFSAERTGGSVSTLTIQRTQQEDSAVYLCASSLDGRSYGYTFGSGTRLTVV.

The J gene is TRBJ1-5, the V gene TRBV2; 10 positions agree with TRBD1. Germline V CDR1 and CDR2: SNHLY, FYNNEI. This CDR3 comprises 14 residues. V dropped 7 bases and J dropped 3; count of bases not matched to a gene: 3. The CDR3 DNA is TGTGCCAGCAAGGACAGGGGGTTCAATCAGCCCCAGCATTTT. Encoded protein: CASKDRGFNQPQHF.

The CDR3 DNA follows: TGTGCCAGCAGCATATATTTAAGCAATCAGCCCCAGCATTTT. This codes for CASSIYLSNQPQHF. The chain links TRBV2 to TRBJ1-5, with D hard to call. With 6 bases removed from V and 1 base from J, the gap between germline ends came to 10 bases. The CDR3 consists of 14 residues. Germline V gene sequence: CDR1 SNHLY, CDR2 FYNNEI.

V is TRBV28 and J is TRBJ1-4; TRBD1 agrees at 8 bases. The CDR3 runs 17 residues. The junction had 6 bases not matched to a gene; V was cut back by 3 bases and J by 0 bases. Looked up from germline, CDR1 is MDHEN and CDR2 is SYDVKM. Here the CDR3 DNA reads TGTGCCAGCAGTTTGTTGGACAGGGCCACAACTAATGAAAAACTGTTTTTT. Protein: CASSLLDRATTNEKLFF.

This clonotype was picked up many times. This chain joins TRBV24-1 and TRBJ1-5; no clear D gene. V gave up 7 bases and J gave up 4 bases, with 10 bases separating them. Germline CDR1 reads KGHDR; CDR2 reads SFDVKD. The CDR3 has 13 amino acids. The CDR3 DNA is TGTGCCACCAGCGACGGCCAAAATCAGCCCCAGCATTTT. Translated: CATSDGQNQPQHF.

This clonotype was counted many times. The chain couples TRBV5-6 to TRBJ1-2, with D tentatively TRBD1 (5 bases). Trimming stripped 4 bases from V and 10 bases from J, with 20 bases between. Germline-derived CDR1 and CDR2 are SGHDT and YYEEEE. CDR3 length: 14 residues. The CDR3 coding sequence is TGTGCCAGCAGCCTTCAGACAGCGCCAGTTTCCTACACCTTC. Translated, it gives CASSLQTAPVSYTF.